This is a list of T cell receptor beta chains from one sample in a study of Graves' ophthalmopathy and Graves' hyperthyroidism. TCRdb independently ran MiXCR on the multiplex PCR reads; one entry per CDR3 protein. The sample yields about 400,000 distinct CDR3 sequences, around 17% seen once. Source material: peripheral blood. The receptors come from a woman aged 18-35 years with Graves' ophthalmopathy. Both conserved end residues are part of each CDR3. Each record gives: clone size, V gene, J gene, D gene, CDR3 protein, CDR3 DNA. A D gene is named only where the DNA matches it firmly. Size tells how often a clone was seen (once, few, many) or the class of an expanded clone, and some rows leave it out.

>few|TRBV6-1|TRBJ1-5|NA
CARRNQPQHF
TGTGCCAGACGAAATCAGCCCCAGCATTTT
>many|TRBV5-6|TRBJ1-6|NA
CASSPGGRIISNSPLHF
TGTGCCAGCAGCCCCGGTGGACGGATAATATCTAATTCACCCCTCCACTTT
>many|TRBV4-1|TRBJ1-6|TRBD1
CASSQTDRLNSPLHF
TGCGCCAGCAGCCAAACGGACAGGCTGAATTCACCCCTCCACTTT
>NA|TRBV20-1|TRBJ2-7|NA
CSARELDSYEQYF
TGCAGTGCTAGAGAACTAGATTCCTACGAGCAGTACTTC
>few|TRBV28|TRBJ2-5|NA
CASTHQETQYF
TGTGCCAGCACACACCAAGAGACCCAGTACTTC
>many|TRBV20-1|TRBJ1-2|TRBD1
CSAGDSRDYGYTF
TGCAGTGCTGGGGACAGCCGCGACTATGGCTACACCTTC
>many|TRBV6-2/TRBV6-3|TRBJ1-5|NA
CASSYSEQINQPQHF
TGTGCCAGCAGTTACTCGGAACAGATCAATCAGCCCCAGCATTTT
>NA|TRBV24-1|TRBJ1-1|NA
CATSDSLTGGHEAFF
TGTGCCACCAGTGATTCCTTGACAGGAGGGCATGAAGCTTTCTTT
>many|TRBV12-3/TRBV12-4|TRBJ1-1|NA
CASSGRGKEGNTEAFF
TGTGCCAGCAGTGGTAGGGGCAAAGAAGGGAACACTGAAGCTTTCTTT
>many|TRBV18|TRBJ1-1|NA
CASSSEGLGRAFF
TGTGCCAGCTCATCAGAGGGTCTCGGAAGAGCTTTCTTT
>many|TRBV6-1|TRBJ2-2|NA
CAGSSLGHTGELFF
TGTGCCGGCAGCTCCCTGGGGCACACCGGGGAGCTGTTTTTT
>many|TRBV20-1|TRBJ2-7|TRBD2
CSAGRGAGLARPEQYF
TGCAGTGCTGGCAGGGGCGCAGGACTAGCCCGACCCGAGCAGTACTTC
>many|TRBV5-6|TRBJ1-2|NA
CASSLEVVGAGGYTF
TGTGCCAGCAGCTTGGAAGTAGTCGGGGCGGGTGGCTACACCTTC
>NA|TRBV27|TRBJ1-1|NA
CASKGVGPNTEAFF
TGTGCCAGCAAGGGGGTGGGTCCGAATACTGAAGCTTTCTTT
>many|TRBV28|TRBJ2-7|NA
CASSLYRVAPYEQYF
TGTGCCAGCAGTTTATACAGGGTAGCCCCCTACGAGCAGTACTTC
>many|TRBV28|TRBJ2-7|TRBD1
CASKTGDIYEQYF
TGTGCCAGCAAGACAGGGGACATCTACGAGCAGTACTTC
>NA|TRBV6-5|TRBJ2-5|TRBD1
CASSNTGERYF
TGTGCCAGCAGTAACACAGGGGAAAGGTACTTC
>few|TRBV28|TRBJ1-1|TRBD1
CAGGLQGTEAFF
TGTGCCGGTGGACTACAGGGGACTGAAGCTTTCTTT
>many|TRBV11-2|TRBJ2-2|TRBD1
CASSLGAGGGGTGELFF
TGTGCCAGCAGCTTAGGAGCAGGGGGCGGCGGCACCGGGGAGCTGTTTTTT
>many|TRBV6-1|TRBJ1-6|NA
CASSPGVNSPLHF
TGTGCCAGCAGCCCGGGGGTAAATTCACCCCTCCACTTT
>many|TRBV2|TRBJ2-7|TRBD2
CASCISGRAVEQYF
TGTGCCAGCTGCATTAGCGGGAGGGCGGTCGAGCAGTACTTC
>few|TRBV11-2|TRBJ2-2|NA
CASSLDSRRRSTGELFF
TGTGCCAGCAGCTTAGATTCTAGGCGGAGGAGCACCGGGGAGCTGTTTTTT
>once|TRBV6-2/TRBV6-3|TRBJ2-7|TRBD2
CASARGAVYEQYF
TGTGCCAGCGCGCGGGGGGCAGTCTACGAGCAGTACTTC
>many|TRBV28|TRBJ2-2|NA
CASSLVLTANTGELFF
TGTGCCAGCAGTTTGGTCTTAACCGCGAACACCGGGGAGCTGTTTTTT
>many|TRBV7-8|TRBJ2-5|TRBD2
CASSLSLAGAYVETQYF
TGTGCCAGCAGCTTATCCCTAGCGGGGGCATACGTCGAGACCCAGTACTTC
>many|TRBV20-1|TRBJ1-1|NA
CSAREAPNTEAFF
TGCAGTGCCAGGGAAGCCCCGAACACTGAAGCTTTCTTT
>many|TRBV30|TRBJ1-2|NA
CAWMGRYADGYTF
TGTGCCTGGATGGGTCGCTATGCTGATGGCTACACCTTC
>many|TRBV6-2/TRBV6-3|TRBJ1-3|NA
CASSYRRASGNTIYF
TGTGCCAGCAGTTACCGGCGCGCCTCTGGAAACACCATATATTTT
>many|TRBV20-1|TRBJ1-5|NA
CSATPGGLQDQPQHF
TGCAGTGCTACCCCAGGTGGTCTTCAAGATCAGCCCCAGCATTTT
>many|TRBV6-2/TRBV6-3|TRBJ2-7|TRBD2
CASSYFSGTSGSGVYEQYF
TGTGCCAGCAGTTACTTTTCCGGGACTAGCGGGAGTGGGGTTTACGAGCAGTACTTC
>many|TRBV6-2/TRBV6-3|TRBJ1-4|NA
CASSYSSEKLFF
TGTGCCAGCAGTTACTCTAGCGAAAAACTGTTTTTT
>many|TRBV6-2/TRBV6-3|TRBJ1-5|TRBD1
CASSYSLRDSVRQPQHF
TGTGCCAGCAGTTACTCACTACGGGACAGCGTCCGGCAGCCCCAGCATTTT
>many|TRBV7-6|TRBJ2-5|TRBD1
CASSPIMGQGETQYF
TGTGCCAGCAGCCCAATTATGGGACAGGGGGAGACCCAGTACTTC
>many|TRBV6-5|TRBJ2-4|TRBD2
CASGWTSVFF
TGTGCCAGCGGGTGGACTAGCGTGTTCTTC
>many|TRBV12-3/TRBV12-4|TRBJ1-6|NA
CASSIPSSYNSPLHF
TGTGCCAGCAGTATACCGAGCTCCTATAATTCACCCCTCCACTTT
>many|TRBV12-3/TRBV12-4|TRBJ1-1|NA
CASSPDRLNTEAFF
TGTGCCAGCAGTCCTGACAGACTGAACACTGAAGCTTTCTTT
>many|TRBV12-5|TRBJ1-1|NA
CASGTQSGGARTEAFF
TGTGCTAGTGGCACACAAAGCGGGGGGGCAAGAACTGAAGCTTTCTTT
>many|TRBV28|TRBJ1-5|NA
CASTASGRYSNQPQHF
TGTGCCAGCACCGCATCTGGGCGGTATAGCAATCAGCCCCAGCATTTT
>many|TRBV20-1|TRBJ2-7|NA
CSARDSVGGPIYEQYF
TGCAGTGCTAGAGATTCCGTGGGAGGTCCCATCTACGAGCAGTACTTC
>NA|TRBV6-5|TRBJ1-2|NA
CASSYSAGYYGYTF
TGTGCCAGCAGTTACTCTGCAGGGTACTATGGCTACACCTTC
>NA|TRBV6-1|TRBJ1-2|NA
CASSEAWGSQYGYTF
TGTGCCAGCAGTGAAGCGTGGGGATCCCAGTATGGCTACACCTTC
>many|TRBV11-2|TRBJ2-7|NA
CASSGPAGWSHYEQYF
TGTGCCAGCAGCGGCCCCGCGGGATGGTCCCATTACGAGCAGTACTTC
>many|TRBV19|TRBJ2-7|TRBD2
CASSIESGAYEQYF
TGTGCCAGTAGTATAGAGAGCGGGGCCTACGAGCAGTACTTC
>many|TRBV10-3|TRBJ1-1|TRBD1
CAFKGALNTEAFF
TGTGCCTTCAAGGGGGCTCTGAACACTGAAGCTTTCTTT
>many|TRBV12-3/TRBV12-4|TRBJ2-7|TRBD2
CASSLISSGLSPYEQYF
TGTGCCAGCAGCCTGATCTCTAGCGGGCTTTCTCCCTACGAGCAGTACTTC
>many|TRBV28|TRBJ1-1|NA
CANSRGGAWSSEAFF
TGTGCCAACAGTCGGGGGGGCGCTTGGTCTTCTGAAGCTTTCTTT
>many|TRBV12-3/TRBV12-4|TRBJ1-1|TRBD1
CASRRQGAVNTEAFF
TGTGCCAGCAGGAGACAGGGGGCGGTGAACACTGAAGCTTTCTTT
>NA|TRBV6-1|TRBJ1-2|TRBD1
CASSKSVDRGPYGYTF
TGTGCCAGCAGTAAGAGTGTTGACAGGGGACCCTATGGCTACACCTTC
>many|TRBV6-5|TRBJ1-2|NA
CASRPRNYGYTF
TGTGCCAGCAGGCCCCGGAACTATGGCTACACCTTC
>few|TRBV3-1|TRBJ2-7|NA
CASSQDFPRPPAEQYF
TGTGCCAGCAGCCAAGATTTTCCGAGACCGCCGGCTGAGCAGTACTTC
>many|TRBV12-3/TRBV12-4|TRBJ2-7|NA
CASSPRPLEQYF
TGTGCCAGCAGTCCTCGTCCCCTTGAGCAGTACTTC
>few|TRBV12-3/TRBV12-4|TRBJ2-5|NA
CASSLLGRVSAQYF
TGTGCCAGCAGTTTATTAGGGCGGGTCTCCGCCCAGTACTTC
>many|TRBV29-1|TRBJ2-5|NA
CSVGGPGAGIETQYF
TGCAGCGTTGGGGGCCCGGGGGCGGGGATTGAGACCCAGTACTTC
>many|TRBV11-2|TRBJ2-5|NA
CASSLVLAETQYF
TGTGCCAGCAGCTTAGTACTGGCGGAGACCCAGTACTTC
>many|TRBV6-2/TRBV6-3|TRBJ2-7|NA
CASSTVSEQYF
TGTGCCAGCAGTACGGTGTCGGAGCAGTACTTC
>many|TRBV6-5|TRBJ2-7|NA
CASSSHDRTYEQYF
TGTGCCAGCAGCTCCCACGACAGGACCTACGAGCAGTACTTC